The rows below give T cell receptor beta chains drawn from one sample of a study of blood T cell repertoires in COVID-19. Profiling relied on immunoSEQ multiplex PCR, and the TCRdb table lists in-frame clones only, not all of them. The sample shows around 60,000 clones, 70% to 90% of them seen only once. The specimen sequenced was peripheral blood. The receptors were sampled from a man between 35 and 55 years old with acute or convalescent COVID-19. Each CDR3 is given with its conserved first and last residue. D genes are given only for firm matches. Clone size is stated in some rows and not others, as once, few, many or a class when expanded.

clone_size	cdr3_length	v_call	j_call	d_call	cdr3_aa	cdr3_nt
NA	15	TRBV5-1	TRBJ1-1	NA	CASSFGGSSGTEAFF	TGCGCCAGCAGCTTTGGGGGGTCAAGCGGCACTGAAGCTTTCTTT
NA	15	TRBV10-3	TRBJ1-2	NA	CAISGGQGSGHGYTF	TGTGCCATCAGTGGGGGCCAGGGGTCTGGTCATGGCTACACCTTC
NA	17	TRBV18	TRBJ1-1	NA	CASSPLPGQPGDTEAFF	TGTGCCAGCTCACCACTCCCAGGACAGCCTGGGGACACTGAAGCTTTCTTT
NA	18	TRBV7-8	TRBJ1-4	NA	CASSSNWGDARRDEKLFF	TGTGCCAGCAGCTCTAATTGGGGGGACGCTCGGCGGGATGAAAAACTGTTTTTT
NA	14	TRBV5-5	TRBJ1-2	NA	CASSPGPGEYGYTF	TGTGCCAGCAGCCCCGGACCGGGGGAGTATGGCTACACCTTC
NA	14	TRBV28	TRBJ1-5	NA	CASSSLAPLQPQHF	TGTGCCAGCAGTTCCCTGGCCCCCCTTCAGCCCCAGCATTTT
NA	16	TRBV9	TRBJ2-2	TRBD2	CASSRSGGTNTGELFF	TGTGCCAGCAGCCGCAGCGGGGGGACGAACACCGGGGAGCTGTTTTTT
NA	13	TRBV6-5	TRBJ1-2	NA	CASRSTPNYGYTF	TGTGCCAGCAGGAGTACTCCTAACTATGGCTACACCTTC
few	12	TRBV10-3	TRBJ1-1	NA	CAISEVGRQAFF	TGTGCCATCAGTGAAGTAGGCAGGCAAGCTTTCTTT
NA	13	TRBV5-1	TRBJ1-2	NA	CASSLERQYGYTF	TGCGCCAGCAGCTTGGAGAGACAGTATGGCTACACCTTC
NA	15	TRBV19	TRBJ1-5	TRBD1	CASGISQGIQQPQHF	TGTGCCAGTGGGATTTCACAGGGGATTCAGCAGCCCCAGCATTTT
NA	15	TRBV5-4	TRBJ1-2	TRBD1	CASKLAQGAVSGYTF	TGTGCCAGCAAGCTAGCACAGGGGGCCGTGAGTGGCTACACCTTC
NA	13	TRBV19	TRBJ2-7	NA	CASTSLPGGEQYF	TGTGCCAGTACCTCTCTCCCCGGGGGCGAGCAGTACTTC
NA	14	TRBV27	TRBJ2-7	TRBD1	CASRPDRGSHEQYF	TGTGCCAGCAGACCGGACAGGGGGTCCCACGAGCAGTACTTC
NA	13	TRBV2	TRBJ2-7	TRBD2	CASSEYGRAEQYF	TGTGCCAGCAGTGAATACGGGAGGGCCGAGCAGTACTTC
few	13	TRBV7-3	TRBJ1-1	NA	CASSSLMSTEAFF	TGTGCCAGCAGCTCCTTGATGAGCACTGAAGCTTTCTTT
NA	13	TRBV15	TRBJ2-3	NA	CATSSRSPDTQYF	TGTGCCACCAGCAGTCGTTCCCCAGATACGCAGTATTTT
NA	17	TRBV9	TRBJ2-3	TRBD2	CASSAGLAGGIEDTQYF	TGTGCCAGCAGCGCGGGACTAGCGGGGGGGATTGAAGATACGCAGTATTTT
NA	18	TRBV7-9	TRBJ1-6	NA	CASSYLSLASSYNSPLHF	TGTGCCAGCAGCTACCTCTCTTTGGCTAGCTCCTATAATTCACCCCTCCACTTT
NA	16	TRBV7-8	TRBJ2-7	NA	CASSLAFGSPRGEQYF	TGTGCCAGCAGCTTAGCTTTCGGCTCCCCCAGAGGGGAGCAGTACTTC
NA	12	TRBV29-1	TRBJ2-7	TRBD1	CSVDQGAYEQYF	TGCAGCGTTGACCAGGGGGCCTACGAGCAGTACTTC
NA	17	TRBV24-1	TRBJ2-2	TRBD1	CATSEVGTATSTGELFF	TGTGCCACCAGTGAAGTCGGGACAGCTACTTCCACCGGGGAGCTGTTTTTT
NA	16	TRBV15	TRBJ1-2	NA	CATSRDRIGVNYGYTF	TGTGCCACCAGCAGAGATCGTATAGGGGTTAACTATGGCTACACCTTC
NA	15	TRBV5-1	TRBJ2-7	TRBD1	CASSPSGTGAYEQYF	TGCGCCAGCAGCCCGAGTGGGACAGGGGCTTACGAGCAGTACTTC
NA	13	TRBV11-3	TRBJ1-5	NA	CASSFTGNQPQHF	TGTGCCAGCAGCTTTACAGGGAATCAGCCCCAGCATTTT
NA	13	TRBV5-1	TRBJ2-3	TRBD2	CASSLTSGDTQYF	TGCGCCAGCAGCTTGACTAGCGGGGATACACAGTATTTT